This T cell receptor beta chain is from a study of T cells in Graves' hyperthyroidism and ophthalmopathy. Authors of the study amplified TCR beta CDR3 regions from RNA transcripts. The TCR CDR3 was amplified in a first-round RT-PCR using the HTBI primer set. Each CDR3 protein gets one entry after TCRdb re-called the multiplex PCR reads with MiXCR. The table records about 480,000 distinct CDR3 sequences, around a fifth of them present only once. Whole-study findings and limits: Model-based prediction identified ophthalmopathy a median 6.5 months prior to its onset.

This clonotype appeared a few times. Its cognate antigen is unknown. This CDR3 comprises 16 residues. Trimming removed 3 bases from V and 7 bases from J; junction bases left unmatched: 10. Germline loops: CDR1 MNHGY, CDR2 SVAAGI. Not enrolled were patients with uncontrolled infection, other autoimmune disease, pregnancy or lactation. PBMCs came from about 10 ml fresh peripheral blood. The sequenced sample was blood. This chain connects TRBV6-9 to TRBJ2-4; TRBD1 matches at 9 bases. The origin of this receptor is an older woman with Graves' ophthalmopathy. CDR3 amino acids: CASSYISGDRGNIQYF. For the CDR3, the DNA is TGTGCCAGCAGTTACATCAGCGGAGACAGGGGGAACATTCAGTACTTC.